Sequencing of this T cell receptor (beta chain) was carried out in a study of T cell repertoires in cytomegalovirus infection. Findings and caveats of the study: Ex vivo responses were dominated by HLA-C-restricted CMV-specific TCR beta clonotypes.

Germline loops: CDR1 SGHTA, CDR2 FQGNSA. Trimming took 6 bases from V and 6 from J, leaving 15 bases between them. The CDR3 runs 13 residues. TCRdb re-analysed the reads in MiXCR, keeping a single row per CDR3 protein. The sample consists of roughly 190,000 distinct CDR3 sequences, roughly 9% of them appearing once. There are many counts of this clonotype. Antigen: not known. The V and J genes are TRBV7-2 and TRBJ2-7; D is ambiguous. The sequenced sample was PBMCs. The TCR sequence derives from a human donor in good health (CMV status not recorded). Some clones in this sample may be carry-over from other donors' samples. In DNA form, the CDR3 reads TGTGCCAGCAGTCGACCCGACATCCGCGAGCAGTACTTC. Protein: CASSRPDIREQYF.